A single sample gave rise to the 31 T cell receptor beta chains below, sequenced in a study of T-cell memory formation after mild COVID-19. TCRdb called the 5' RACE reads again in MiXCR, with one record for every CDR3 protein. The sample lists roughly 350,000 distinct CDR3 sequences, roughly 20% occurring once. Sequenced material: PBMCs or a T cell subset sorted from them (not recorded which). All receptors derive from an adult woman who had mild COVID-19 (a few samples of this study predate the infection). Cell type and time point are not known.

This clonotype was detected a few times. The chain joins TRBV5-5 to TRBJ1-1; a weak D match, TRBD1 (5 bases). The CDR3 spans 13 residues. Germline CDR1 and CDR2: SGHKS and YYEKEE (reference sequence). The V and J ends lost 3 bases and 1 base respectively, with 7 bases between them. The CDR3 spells CASSWDGNTEAFF. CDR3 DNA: TGTGCCAGCAGCTGGGACGGGAACACTGAAGCTTTCTTT. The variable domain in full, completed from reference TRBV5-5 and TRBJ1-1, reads DAGVTQSPTHLIKTRGQQVTLRCSPISGHKSVSWYQQVLGQGPQFIFQYYEKEERGRGNFPDRFSARQFPNYSSELNVNALLLGDSALYLCASSWDGNTEAFFGQGTRLTVV.

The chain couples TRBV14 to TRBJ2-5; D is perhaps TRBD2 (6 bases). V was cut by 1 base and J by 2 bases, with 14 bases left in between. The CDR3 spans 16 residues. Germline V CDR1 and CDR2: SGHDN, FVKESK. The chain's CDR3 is CASSQGGLGTQETQYF. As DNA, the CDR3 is TGTGCCAGCAGCCAAGGGGGTTTAGGGACTCAAGAGACCCAGTACTTC.

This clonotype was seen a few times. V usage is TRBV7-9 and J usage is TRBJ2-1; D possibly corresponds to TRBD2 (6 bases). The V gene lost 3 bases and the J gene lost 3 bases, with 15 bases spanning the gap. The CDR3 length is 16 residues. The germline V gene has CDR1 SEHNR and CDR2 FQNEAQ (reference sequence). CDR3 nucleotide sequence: TGTGCCAGCAGCTTTAATCCGGGACTTGTCTACAATGAGCAGTTCTTC. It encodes CASSFNPGLVYNEQFF.

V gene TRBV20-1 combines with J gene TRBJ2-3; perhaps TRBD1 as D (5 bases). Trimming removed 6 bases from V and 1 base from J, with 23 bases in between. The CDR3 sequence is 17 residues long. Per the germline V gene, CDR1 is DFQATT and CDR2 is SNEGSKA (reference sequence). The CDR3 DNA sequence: TGCAGTGCACATCATTTACTACAGGCCTCTTGCACAGATACGCAGTATTTT. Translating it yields CSAHHLLQASCTDTQYF.

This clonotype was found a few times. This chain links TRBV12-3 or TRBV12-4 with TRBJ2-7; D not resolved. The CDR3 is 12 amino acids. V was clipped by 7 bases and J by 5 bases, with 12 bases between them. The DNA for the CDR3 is TGTGCCAGCACCTATGGGCGAAACGAGCAGTACTTC. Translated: CASTYGRNEQYF.

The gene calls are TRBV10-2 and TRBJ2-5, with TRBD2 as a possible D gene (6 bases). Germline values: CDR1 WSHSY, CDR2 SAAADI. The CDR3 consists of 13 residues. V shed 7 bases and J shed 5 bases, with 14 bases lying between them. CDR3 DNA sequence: TGCGCCAGCAACGGGGGATTCGGGGAGACCCAGTACTTC. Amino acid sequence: CASNGGFGETQYF.

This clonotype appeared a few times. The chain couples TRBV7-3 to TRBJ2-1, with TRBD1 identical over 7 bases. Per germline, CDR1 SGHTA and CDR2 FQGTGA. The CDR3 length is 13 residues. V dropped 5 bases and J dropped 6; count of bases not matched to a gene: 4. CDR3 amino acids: CASSKGTANEQFF. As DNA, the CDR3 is TGTGCCAGCAGCAAAGGGACAGCCAATGAGCAGTTCTTC.

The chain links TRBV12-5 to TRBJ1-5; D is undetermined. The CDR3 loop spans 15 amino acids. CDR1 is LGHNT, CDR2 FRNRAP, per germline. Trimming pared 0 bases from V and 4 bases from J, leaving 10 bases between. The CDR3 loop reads CASGLVYRKNQPQHF. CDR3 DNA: TGTGCTAGTGGTTTGGTATACAGAAAGAATCAGCCCCAGCATTTT.

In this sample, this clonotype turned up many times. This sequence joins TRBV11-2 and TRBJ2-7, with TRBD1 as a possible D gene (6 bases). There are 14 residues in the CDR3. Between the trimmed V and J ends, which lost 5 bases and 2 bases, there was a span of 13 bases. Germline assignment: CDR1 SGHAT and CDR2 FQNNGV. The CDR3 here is CASSPSQGTYEQYF. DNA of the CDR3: TGTGCCAGCAGCCCATCACAGGGAACCTACGAGCAGTACTTC.

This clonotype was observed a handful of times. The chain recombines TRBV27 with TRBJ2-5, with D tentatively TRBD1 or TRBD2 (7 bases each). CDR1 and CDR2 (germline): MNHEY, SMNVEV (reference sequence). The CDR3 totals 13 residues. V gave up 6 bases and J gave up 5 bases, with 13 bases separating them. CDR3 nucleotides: TGTGCCAGCAGCAGGGGGGGGTCGGAGACCCAGTACTTC. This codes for CASSRGGSETQYF.

CDR3 in DNA: TGCGCCAGCAGCTTGTCCGTTTCCGGCGGGCAGAACTACGAGCAGTACTTC. This codes for CASSLSVSGGQNYEQYF. V is TRBV5-1 and J is TRBJ2-7; a possible D gene is TRBD2 (5 bases). Germline lookup yields CDR1 SGHRS and CDR2 YFSETQ. V was shortened by 1 base and J by 3 bases, with 20 bases between the two germline ends. The CDR3 contains 17 residues.

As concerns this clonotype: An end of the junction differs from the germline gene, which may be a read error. This CDR3 reads CSVDPSRGGLTDTQYF. The CDR3 DNA is TGTAGCGTTGACCCCTCACGAGGGGGCCTCACAGATACGCAGTATTTT. The V and J genes are TRBV29-1 and TRBJ2-3, with TRBD1 identical over 7 bases. The CDR3 totals 16 residues. Germline V CDR1 and CDR2: SQVTM, ANQGSEA.

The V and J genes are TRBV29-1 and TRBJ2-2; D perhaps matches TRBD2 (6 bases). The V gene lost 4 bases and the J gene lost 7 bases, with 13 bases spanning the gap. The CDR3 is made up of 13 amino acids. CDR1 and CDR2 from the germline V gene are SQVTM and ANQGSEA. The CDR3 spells CSVGLARGGELFF. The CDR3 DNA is TGCAGCGTTGGTCTAGCGAGAGGCGGGGAGCTGTTTTTT.

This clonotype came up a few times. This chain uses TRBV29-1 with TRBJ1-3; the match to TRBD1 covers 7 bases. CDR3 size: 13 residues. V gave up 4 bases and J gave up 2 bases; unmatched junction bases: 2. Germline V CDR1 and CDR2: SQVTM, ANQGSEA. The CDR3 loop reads CSVGRGPGNTIYF. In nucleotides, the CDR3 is TGCAGCGTTGGAAGGGGGCCTGGAAACACCATATATTTT. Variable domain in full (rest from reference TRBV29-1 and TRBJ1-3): SAVISQKPSRDICQRGTSLTIQCQVDSQVTMMFWYRQQPGQSLTLIATANQGSEATYESGFVIDKFPISRPNLTFSTLTVSNMSPEDSSIYLCSVGRGPGNTIYFGEGSWLTVV.

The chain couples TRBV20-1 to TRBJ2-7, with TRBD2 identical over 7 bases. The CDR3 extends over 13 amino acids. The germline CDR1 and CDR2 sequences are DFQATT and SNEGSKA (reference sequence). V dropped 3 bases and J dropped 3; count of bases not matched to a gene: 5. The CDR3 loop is CSARGTTSYEQYF. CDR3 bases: TGCAGTGCTAGGGGGACTACCAGCTACGAGCAGTACTTC.

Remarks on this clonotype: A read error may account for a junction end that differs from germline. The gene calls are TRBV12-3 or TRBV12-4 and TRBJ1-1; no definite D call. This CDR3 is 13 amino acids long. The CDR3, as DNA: TGTGCCAGCAGTTTATGGGTGAATACTGAAGCTTTCTTT. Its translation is CASSLWVNTEAFF.

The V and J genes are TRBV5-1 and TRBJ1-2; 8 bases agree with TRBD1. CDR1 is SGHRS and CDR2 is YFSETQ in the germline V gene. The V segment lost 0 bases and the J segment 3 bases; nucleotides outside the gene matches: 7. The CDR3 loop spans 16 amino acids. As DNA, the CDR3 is TGCGCCAGCAGCTTGGGCCGGGACAGGTACGACTATGGCTACACCTTC. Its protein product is CASSLGRDRYDYGYTF.

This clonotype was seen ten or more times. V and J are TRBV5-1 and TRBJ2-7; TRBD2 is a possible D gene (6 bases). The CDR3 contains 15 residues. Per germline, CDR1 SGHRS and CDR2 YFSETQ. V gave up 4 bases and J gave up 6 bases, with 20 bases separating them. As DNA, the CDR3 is TGCGCCAGCAGCCTGCGGGGAGCGCCGCCACCCGAGCAGTACTTC. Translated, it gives CASSLRGAPPPEQYF.

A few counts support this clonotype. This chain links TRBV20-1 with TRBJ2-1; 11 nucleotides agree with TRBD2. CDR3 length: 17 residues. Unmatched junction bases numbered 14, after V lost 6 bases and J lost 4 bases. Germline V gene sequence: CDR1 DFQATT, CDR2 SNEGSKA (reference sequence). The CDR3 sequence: CSAYRGLAGGTYNEQFF. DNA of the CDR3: TGCAGTGCCTACCGGGGGCTAGCGGGAGGAACGTACAATGAGCAGTTCTTC.

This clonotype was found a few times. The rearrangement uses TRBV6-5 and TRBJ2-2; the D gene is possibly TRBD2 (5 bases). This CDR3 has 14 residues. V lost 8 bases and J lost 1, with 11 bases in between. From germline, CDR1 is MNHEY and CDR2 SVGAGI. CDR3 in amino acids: CASQGSVNTGELFF. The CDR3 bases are TGTGCCAGCCAAGGGAGCGTGAACACCGGGGAGCTGTTTTTT.

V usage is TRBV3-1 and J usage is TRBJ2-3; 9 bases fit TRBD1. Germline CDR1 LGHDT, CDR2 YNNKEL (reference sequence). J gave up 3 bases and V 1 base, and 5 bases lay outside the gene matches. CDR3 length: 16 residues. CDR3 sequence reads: CASSQAVGTGTDTQYF. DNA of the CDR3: TGTGCCAGCAGCCAAGCCGTGGGGACAGGGACAGATACGCAGTATTTT.

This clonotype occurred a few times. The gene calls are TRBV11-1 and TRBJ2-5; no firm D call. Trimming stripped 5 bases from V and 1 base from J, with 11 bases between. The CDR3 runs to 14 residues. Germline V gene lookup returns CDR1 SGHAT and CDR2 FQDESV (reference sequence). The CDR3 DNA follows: TGTGCCAGCAGCGCCTCAAGGATCCAAGAGACCCAGTACTTC. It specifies CASSASRIQETQYF.

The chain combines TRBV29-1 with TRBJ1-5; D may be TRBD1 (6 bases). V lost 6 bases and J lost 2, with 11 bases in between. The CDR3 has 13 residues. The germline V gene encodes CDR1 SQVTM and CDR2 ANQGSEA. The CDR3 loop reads CSVAGVGNQPQHF. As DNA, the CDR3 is TGCAGCGTGGCAGGGGTTGGCAATCAGCCCCAGCATTTT.

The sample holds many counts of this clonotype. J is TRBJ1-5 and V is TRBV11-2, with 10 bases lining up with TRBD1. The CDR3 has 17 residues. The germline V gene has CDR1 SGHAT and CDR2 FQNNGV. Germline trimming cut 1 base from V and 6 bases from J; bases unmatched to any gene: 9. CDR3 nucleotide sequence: TGTGCCAGCAGCTTAGGCGAGGCGGGACAGGGGTTTCAGCCCCAGCATTTT. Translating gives CASSLGEAGQGFQPQHF.

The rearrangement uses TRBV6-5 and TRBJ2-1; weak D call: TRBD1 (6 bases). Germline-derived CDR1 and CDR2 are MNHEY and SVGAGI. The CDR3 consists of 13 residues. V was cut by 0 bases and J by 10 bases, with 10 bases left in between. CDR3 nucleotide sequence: TGTGCCAGCAGTTACTCTGGCAGGGGAGAGCAGTTCTTC. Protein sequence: CASSYSGRGEQFF.

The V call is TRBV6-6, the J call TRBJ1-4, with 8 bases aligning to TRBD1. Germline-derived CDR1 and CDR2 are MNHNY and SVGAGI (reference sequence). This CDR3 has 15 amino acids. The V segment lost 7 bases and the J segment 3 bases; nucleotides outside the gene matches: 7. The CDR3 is CASNLRGRANEKLFF. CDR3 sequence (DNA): TGTGCCAGCAACCTCAGGGGGCGGGCTAATGAAAAACTGTTTTTT.

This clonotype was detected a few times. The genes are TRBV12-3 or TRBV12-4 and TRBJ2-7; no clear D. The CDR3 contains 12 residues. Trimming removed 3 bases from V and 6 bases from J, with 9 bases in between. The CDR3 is CASSLGIFEQYF. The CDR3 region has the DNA TGTGCCAGCAGTTTGGGAATATTCGAGCAGTACTTC.

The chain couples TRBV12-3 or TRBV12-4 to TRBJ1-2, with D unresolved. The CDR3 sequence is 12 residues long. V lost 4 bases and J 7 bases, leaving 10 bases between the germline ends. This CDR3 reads CASSWAGSGYTF. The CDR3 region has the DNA TGTGCCAGCAGTTGGGCGGGCAGTGGCTACACCTTC.

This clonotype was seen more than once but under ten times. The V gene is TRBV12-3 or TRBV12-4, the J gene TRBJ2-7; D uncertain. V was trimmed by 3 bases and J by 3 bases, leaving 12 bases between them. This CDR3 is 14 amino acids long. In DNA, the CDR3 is TGTGCCAGCAGTTTTAGGCGACCAAGCTACGAGCAGTACTTC. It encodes CASSFRRPSYEQYF.

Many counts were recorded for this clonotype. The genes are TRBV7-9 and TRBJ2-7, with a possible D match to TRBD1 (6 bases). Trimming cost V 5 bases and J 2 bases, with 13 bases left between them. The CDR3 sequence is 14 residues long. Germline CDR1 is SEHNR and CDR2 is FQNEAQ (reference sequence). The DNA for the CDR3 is TGTGCCAGCAGCCGAAACGACAGGACCTACGAGCAGTACTTC. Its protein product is CASSRNDRTYEQYF.

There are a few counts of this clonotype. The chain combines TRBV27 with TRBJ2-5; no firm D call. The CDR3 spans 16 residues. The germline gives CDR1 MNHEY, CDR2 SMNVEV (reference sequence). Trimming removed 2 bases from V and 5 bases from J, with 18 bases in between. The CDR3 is CASSLGVPTTGETQYF. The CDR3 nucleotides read TGTGCCAGCAGTTTAGGGGTACCGACGACCGGGGAGACCCAGTACTTC.